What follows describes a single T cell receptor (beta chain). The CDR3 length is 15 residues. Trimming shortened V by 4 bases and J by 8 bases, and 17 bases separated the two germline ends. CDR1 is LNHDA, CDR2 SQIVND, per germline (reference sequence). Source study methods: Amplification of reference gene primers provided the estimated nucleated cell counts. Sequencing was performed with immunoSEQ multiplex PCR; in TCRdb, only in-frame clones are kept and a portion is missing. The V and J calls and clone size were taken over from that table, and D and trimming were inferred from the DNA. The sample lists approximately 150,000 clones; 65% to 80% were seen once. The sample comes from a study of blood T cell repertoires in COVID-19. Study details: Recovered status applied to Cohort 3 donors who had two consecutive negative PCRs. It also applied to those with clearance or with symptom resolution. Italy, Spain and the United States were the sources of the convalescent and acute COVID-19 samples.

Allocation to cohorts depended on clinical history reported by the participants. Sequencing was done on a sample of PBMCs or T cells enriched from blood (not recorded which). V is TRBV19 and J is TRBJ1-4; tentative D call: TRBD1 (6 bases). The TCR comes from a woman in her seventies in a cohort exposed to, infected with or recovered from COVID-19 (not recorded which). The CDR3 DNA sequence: TGTGCCAGTAGTACCCCCGGGGGGCTCACGGAAAAACTGTTTTTT. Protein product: CASSTPGGLTEKLFF.